The rows below give T cell receptor beta chains drawn from one sample of a study of T cells in Graves' hyperthyroidism and ophthalmopathy. TCRdb independently ran MiXCR on the multiplex PCR reads; one entry per CDR3 protein. The sample has 500,000 to 650,000 distinct CDR3 sequences; just under 20% are singletons. Specimen: blood. These receptors were obtained from a man aged 35-49 years with Graves' ophthalmopathy. CDR3s include the opening cysteine and the closing phenylalanine or tryptophan. The D gene is left open where the match is weak. The size field is filled for only some rows; it gives once, few, many or a size class.

CDR3aa,CDR3nt,d_gene,v_gene,j_gene,abundance
CATTPGQGSYNEQFF,TGCGCCACCACACCGGGACAGGGATCCTACAATGAGCAGTTCTTC,TRBD1,TRBV5-1,TRBJ2-1,few
CASSLGAGLRTGELFF,TGTGCCAGCAGCTTAGGAGCGGGACTACGAACCGGGGAGCTGTTTTTT,TRBD2,TRBV7-3,TRBJ2-2,many
CASRGGGRYQETQYF,TGTGCCAGCAGGGGGGGGGGCCGGTACCAAGAGACCCAGTACTTC,.,TRBV11-2,TRBJ2-5,.
CATETGTDTQYF,TGTGCCACCGAGACCGGCACAGATACGCAGTATTTT,.,TRBV10-3,TRBJ2-3,.
CASSRRTGVTGANVLTF,TGTGCCAGCTCACGACGGACAGGGGTTACTGGGGCCAACGTCCTGACTTTC,TRBD1,TRBV18,TRBJ2-6,once
CASSEAQEQFF,TGTGCCAGCAGTGAGGCTCAGGAGCAGTTCTTC,.,TRBV2,TRBJ2-1,.
CSAAPAATNGYTF,TGCAGCGCCGCCCCGGCGGCAACAAATGGCTACACCTTC,.,TRBV29-1,TRBJ1-2,.
CATSTYPQGVYGYTF,TGTGCCACCAGTACCTACCCACAGGGGGTCTATGGCTACACCTTC,TRBD1,TRBV15,TRBJ1-2,.
CASSEGPGTQYEQYF,TGTGCCAGCAGCGAGGGTCCCGGGACACAGTACGAGCAGTACTTC,.,TRBV9,TRBJ2-7,few
CASSPPSQMNTEAFF,TGTGCCAGCTCACCACCGTCCCAGATGAACACTGAAGCTTTCTTT,.,TRBV18,TRBJ1-1,.
CASSQIDTDTQYF,TGCGCCAGCAGCCAAATAGACACAGATACGCAGTATTTT,.,TRBV4-1,TRBJ2-3,.
CASSQATRQTYEQYF,TGCGCCAGCAGCCAGGCGACGAGGCAGACATACGAGCAGTACTTC,.,TRBV4-1,TRBJ2-7,.
CSAGTSGDTQYF,TGCAGTGCTGGGACTAGCGGTGATACGCAGTATTTT,TRBD2,TRBV20-1,TRBJ2-3,.
CASEGYEQYF,TGTGCCAGCGAGGGCTACGAGCAGTACTTC,.,TRBV2,TRBJ2-7,.
CASSLEGASEADTQYF,TGCGCCAGCAGCTTGGAAGGGGCTAGCGAGGCAGATACGCAGTATTTT,.,TRBV5-1,TRBJ2-3,many
CASSLDRRYEQYF,TGTGCCAGCAGCTTGGACAGGCGCTACGAGCAGTACTTC,TRBD1,TRBV7-2,TRBJ2-7,many
CASHNSRGGGYTF,TGTGCCAGCCATAATTCGAGGGGAGGTGGCTACACCTTC,.,TRBV19,TRBJ1-2,few
CASISLLRTSGTDTQYF,TGTGCCAGCATCTCCCTATTACGGACTAGCGGAACAGATACGCAGTATTTT,TRBD2,TRBV7-9,TRBJ2-3,few
CASSEETAFTYEQYF,TGTGCCAGCAGTGAAGAGACGGCTTTTACCTACGAGCAGTACTTC,.,TRBV6-1,TRBJ2-7,many
CAIRGASNYGYTF,TGTGCCATCAGAGGGGCTAGTAACTATGGCTACACCTTC,.,TRBV10-3,TRBJ1-2,many
CASSFGLAGGFGNEQFF,TGCGCCAGCAGCTTCGGACTAGCGGGAGGATTCGGCAATGAGCAGTTCTTC,TRBD2,TRBV5-1,TRBJ2-1,.
CSASGVEAYNEQFF,TGCAGTGCTAGTGGTGTTGAGGCCTACAATGAGCAGTTCTTC,.,TRBV20-1,TRBJ2-1,.
CASSLGGGGSNQPQHF,TGCGCCAGCAGTTTAGGGGGGGGAGGAAGCAATCAGCCCCAGCATTTT,.,TRBV5-1,TRBJ1-5,.
CASSESHITYEQYF,TGTGCCAGCAGTGAATCACATATCACCTACGAGCAGTACTTC,.,TRBV6-1,TRBJ2-7,many
CASSDPPPTEAFF,TGTGCCAGCAGCGACCCTCCCCCCACTGAAGCTTTCTTT,.,TRBV12-3/TRBV12-4,TRBJ1-1,many
CASRLARDSSYEQYF,TGTGCCAGCAGACTGGCCCGGGACAGCAGCTACGAGCAGTACTTC,TRBD1,TRBV6-1,TRBJ2-7,few
CASSQVPQGPYEQYF,TGTGCCAGCAGCCAAGTACCGCAGGGCCCCTACGAGCAGTACTTC,.,TRBV3-1,TRBJ2-7,many
CASSLAGGIYGYTF,TGTGCCAGCAGCTTAGCGGGAGGGATCTATGGCTACACCTTC,.,TRBV7-9,TRBJ1-2,.
CASSPPTPMVLEQYF,TGTGCCAGCAGCCCCCCCACCCCGATGGTGCTCGAGCAGTACTTC,.,TRBV7-8,TRBJ2-7,few
CASSPLAGSNNEQFF,TGTGCCAGCTCACCACTAGCGGGTTCTAACAATGAGCAGTTCTTC,TRBD2,TRBV18,TRBJ2-1,few
CASSLAHRPYEQYF,TGTGCCAGCAGCTTAGCTCACAGACCCTACGAGCAGTACTTC,.,TRBV7-9,TRBJ2-7,few
CASSYWGRRPIAGDTDTQYF,TGTGCCAGCAGTTATTGGGGGCGCAGACCTATAGCGGGAGACACAGATACGCAGTATTTT,TRBD2,TRBV6-9,TRBJ2-3,many
CSVGSAGGSYNEQFF,TGCAGCGTGGGTAGCGCGGGAGGATCCTACAATGAGCAGTTCTTC,TRBD2,TRBV29-1,TRBJ2-1,many
CASSLQGKRTQYF,TGTGCCAGCAGTTTACAGGGGAAAAGGACCCAGTACTTC,.,TRBV12-3/TRBV12-4,TRBJ2-5,.
CASSSQGWGNQPQHF,TGTGCCAGCAGTTCACAGGGTTGGGGCAATCAGCCCCAGCATTTT,.,TRBV28,TRBJ1-5,many
CASSPYSQNTEAFF,TGTGCCAGCTCACCCTACAGCCAGAACACTGAAGCTTTCTTT,.,TRBV18,TRBJ1-1,few
CASSSTYNFQETQYF,TGCGCCAGCAGCTCCACCTATAATTTCCAAGAGACCCAGTACTTC,.,TRBV5-1,TRBJ2-5,few
CASSQDRAGGLNIQYF,TGTGCCAGCAGCCAAGACCGAGCGGGGGGGCTAAACATTCAGTACTTC,TRBD2,TRBV4-2,TRBJ2-4,.
CASSLGRGYTF,TGTGCCAGCAGCCTGGGACGGGGCTACACCTTC,.,TRBV3-1,TRBJ1-2,many
CASSVDGTYTYEQYF,TGTGCCAGCAGCGTTGACGGCACCTATACCTACGAGCAGTACTTC,.,TRBV5-5,TRBJ2-7,few
CASSLDPAGSSYEQYF,TGTGCCAGCAGCTTAGATCCAGCGGGAAGCTCCTACGAGCAGTACTTC,TRBD2,TRBV7-2,TRBJ2-7,.
CASSPRQGGADTQYF,TGTGCCAGCAGCCCTCGACAGGGAGGAGCAGATACGCAGTATTTT,.,TRBV7-2,TRBJ2-3,.
CASISPYAEAFF,TGTGCCAGCATAAGCCCATACGCTGAAGCTTTCTTT,.,TRBV6-1,TRBJ1-1,.
CASSLVQGKGKLFF,TGTGCCAGCAGTTTAGTCCAGGGGAAGGGAAAACTGTTTTTT,.,TRBV27,TRBJ1-4,.
CASSQDRQGVQYF,TGTGCCAGCAGCCAGGACCGACAGGGTGTGCAGTACTTC,TRBD1,TRBV3-1,TRBJ2-7,many
CASSEKAGITDTQYF,TGTGCCAGCAGTGAAAAGGCGGGGATCACAGATACGCAGTATTTT,.,TRBV2,TRBJ2-3,.
CASSPSTGQGSGANVLTF,TGTGCCAGTAGTCCAAGCACAGGGCAAGGCTCTGGGGCCAACGTCCTGACTTTC,.,TRBV19,TRBJ2-6,.
CASSLSSARGPQHF,TGTGCCAGCAGTTTATCCTCGGCCCGGGGGCCCCAGCATTTT,.,TRBV28,TRBJ1-5,.
CASSLGGGGERSEKLFF,TGTGCCAGCAGTTTAGGCGGGGGGGGGGAGAGAAGTGAAAAACTGTTTTTT,.,TRBV12-3/TRBV12-4,TRBJ1-4,.
CASSAGTGGYEQYF,TGTGCCAGCAGTGCCGGGACAGGGGGGTACGAGCAGTACTTC,TRBD1,TRBV6-1,TRBJ2-7,many
CASSPWGRASGELFF,TGTGCCAGCAGTCCGTGGGGACGGGCGTCCGGGGAGCTGTTTTTT,.,TRBV6-2/TRBV6-3,TRBJ2-2,many
CASSKQGNLDNQPQHF,TGTGCCAGCAGCAAACAGGGGAATTTGGACAATCAGCCCCAGCATTTT,TRBD1,TRBV7-2,TRBJ1-5,few